Listed here is a single T cell receptor beta chain. No antigen is known for it. Libraries were prepared by immunoSEQ multiplex PCR; TCRdb keeps only in-frame clonotypes and omits some of them. The table records roughly 17,000 clones, 80% to 90% of them present only once. This sample stems from a study of OX40 agonist ivuxolimab in advanced cancers. Overall study: It was permissible to have had prior anti-PD-1, anti-PD-L1 or anti-CTLA-4 therapy, and about 40% had some.

Overall study findings and caveats: Dosing at 0.1 to 3.0 mg/kg was accompanied by clonal expansion of CD4+ and CD8+ blood T cells by week 6.

The sequencing here drew on CD4+ or CD8+ T cells sorted from blood, taken in a trial of the OX40 agonist ivuxolimab. The sequence derives from an adult with an advanced solid tumor such as melanoma, head and neck, liver or kidney cancer.

The CDR3 reads CASSLDRLAGIQEQFF. The CDR3 region has the DNA TGTGCCAGCAGCTTAGATCGTCTAGCGGGAATCCAAGAGCAGTTCTTC. The chain employs TRBV7-2 and TRBJ2-1; 9 positions match TRBD2. With 1 base clipped from V and 10 bases from J, the junction kept 11 bases outside the gene matches. The germline V gene has CDR1 SGHTA and CDR2 FQGNSA. This CDR3 is built from 16 residues.